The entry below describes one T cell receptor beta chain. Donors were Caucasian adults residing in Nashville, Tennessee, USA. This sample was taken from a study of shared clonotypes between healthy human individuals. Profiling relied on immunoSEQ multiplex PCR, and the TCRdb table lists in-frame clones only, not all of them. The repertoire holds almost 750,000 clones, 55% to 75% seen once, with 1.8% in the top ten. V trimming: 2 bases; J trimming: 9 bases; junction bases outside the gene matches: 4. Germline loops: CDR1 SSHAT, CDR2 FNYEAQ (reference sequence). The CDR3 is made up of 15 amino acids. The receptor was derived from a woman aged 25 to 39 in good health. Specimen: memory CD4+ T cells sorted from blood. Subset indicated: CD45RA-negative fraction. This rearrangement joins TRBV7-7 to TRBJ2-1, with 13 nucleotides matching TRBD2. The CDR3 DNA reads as TGTGCCAGCAGCTTAACTAGCGGGAGGGAGGGTGAGCAGTTCTTC. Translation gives CASSLTSGREGEQFF.